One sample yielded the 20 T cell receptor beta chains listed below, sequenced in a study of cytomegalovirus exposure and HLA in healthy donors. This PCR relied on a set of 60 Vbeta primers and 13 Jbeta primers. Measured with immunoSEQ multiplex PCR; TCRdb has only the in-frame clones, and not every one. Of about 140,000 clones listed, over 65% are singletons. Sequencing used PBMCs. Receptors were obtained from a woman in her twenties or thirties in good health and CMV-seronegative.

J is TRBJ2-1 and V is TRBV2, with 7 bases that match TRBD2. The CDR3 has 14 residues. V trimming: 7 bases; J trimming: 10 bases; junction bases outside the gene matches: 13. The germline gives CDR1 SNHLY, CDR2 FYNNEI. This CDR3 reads CASIGERGVREQFF. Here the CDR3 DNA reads TGTGCCAGCATCGGGGAACGGGGGGTCCGGGAGCAGTTCTTC.

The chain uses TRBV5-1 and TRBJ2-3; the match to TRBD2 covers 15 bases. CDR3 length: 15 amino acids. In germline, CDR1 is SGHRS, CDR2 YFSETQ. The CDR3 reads CASGTSGRSTDTQYF. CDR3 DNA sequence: TGCGCTAGTGGGACTAGCGGGAGGAGCACAGATACGCAGTATTTT.

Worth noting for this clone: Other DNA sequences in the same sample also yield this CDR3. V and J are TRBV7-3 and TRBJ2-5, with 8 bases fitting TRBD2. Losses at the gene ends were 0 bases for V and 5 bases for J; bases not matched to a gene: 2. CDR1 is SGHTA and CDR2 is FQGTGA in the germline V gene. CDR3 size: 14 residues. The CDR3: CASSLTGGEETQYF. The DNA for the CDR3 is TGTGCCAGCAGCTTAACCGGGGGGGAGGAGACCCAGTACTTC.

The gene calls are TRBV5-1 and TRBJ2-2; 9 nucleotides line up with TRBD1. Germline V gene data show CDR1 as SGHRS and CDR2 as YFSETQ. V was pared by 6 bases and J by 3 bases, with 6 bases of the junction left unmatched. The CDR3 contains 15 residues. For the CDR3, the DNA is TGCGCCAGCACTGAAGGGACAGGGCACACCGGGGAGCTGTTTTTT. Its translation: CASTEGTGHTGELFF.

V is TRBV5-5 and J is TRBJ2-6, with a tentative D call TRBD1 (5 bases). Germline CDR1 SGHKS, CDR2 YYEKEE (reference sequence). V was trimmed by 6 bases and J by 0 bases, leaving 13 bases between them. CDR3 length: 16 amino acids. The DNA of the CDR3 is TGTGCCAGCACCCGAGCAGGGCTCTCTGGGGCCAACGTCCTGACTTTC. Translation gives CASTRAGLSGANVLTF.

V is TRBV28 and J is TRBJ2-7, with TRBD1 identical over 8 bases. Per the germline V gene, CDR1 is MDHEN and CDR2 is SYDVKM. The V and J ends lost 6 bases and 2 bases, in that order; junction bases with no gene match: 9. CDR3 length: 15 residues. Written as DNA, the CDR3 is TGTGCCAGCAGACCCCAGGGACAGGCTCCCTACGAGCAGTACTTC. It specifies CASRPQGQAPYEQYF.

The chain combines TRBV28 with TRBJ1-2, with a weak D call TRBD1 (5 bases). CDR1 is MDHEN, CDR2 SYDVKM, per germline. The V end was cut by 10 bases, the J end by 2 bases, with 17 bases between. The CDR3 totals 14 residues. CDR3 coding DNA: TGTGCCACCAACGAGGGCGGGGGAAACTATGGCTACACCTTC. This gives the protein CATNEGGGNYGYTF.

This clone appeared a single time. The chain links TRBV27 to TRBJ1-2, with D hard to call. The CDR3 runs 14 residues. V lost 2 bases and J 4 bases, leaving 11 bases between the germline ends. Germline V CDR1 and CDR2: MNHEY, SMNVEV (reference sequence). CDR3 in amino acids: CASSLGNRPYGYTF. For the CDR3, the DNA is TGTGCCAGCAGTTTAGGTAACAGACCCTATGGCTACACCTTC.

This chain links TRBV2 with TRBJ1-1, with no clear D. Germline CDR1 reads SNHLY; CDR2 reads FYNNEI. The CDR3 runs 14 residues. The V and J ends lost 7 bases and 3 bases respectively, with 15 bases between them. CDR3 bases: TGTGCCAGCACGGTAACTCTGGAGGACACTGAAGCTTTCTTT. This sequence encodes CASTVTLEDTEAFF. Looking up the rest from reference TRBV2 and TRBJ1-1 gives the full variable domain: EPEVTQTPSHQVTQMGQEVILRCVPISNHLYFYWYRQILGQKVEFLVSFYNNEISEKSEIFDDQFSVERPDGSNFTLKIRSTKLEDSAMYFCASTVTLEDTEAFFGQGTRLTVV.

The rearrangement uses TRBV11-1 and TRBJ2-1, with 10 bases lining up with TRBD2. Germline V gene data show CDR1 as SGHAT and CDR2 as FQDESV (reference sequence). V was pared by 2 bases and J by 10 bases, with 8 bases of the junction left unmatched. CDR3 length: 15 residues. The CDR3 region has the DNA TGTGCCAGCAGCTTATCCCTAGCGGGGGACATGGAGCAGTTCTTC. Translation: CASSLSLAGDMEQFF.

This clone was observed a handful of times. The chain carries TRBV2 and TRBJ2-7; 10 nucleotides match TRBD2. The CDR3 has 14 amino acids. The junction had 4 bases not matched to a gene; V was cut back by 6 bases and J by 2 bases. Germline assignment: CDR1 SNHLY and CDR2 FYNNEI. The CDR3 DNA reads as TGTGCCAGCAGCCTCCTAGCGGGAGCCTACGAGCAGTACTTC. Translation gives CASSLLAGAYEQYF. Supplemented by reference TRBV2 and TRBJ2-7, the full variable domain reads EPEVTQTPSHQVTQMGQEVILRCVPISNHLYFYWYRQILGQKVEFLVSFYNNEISEKSEIFDDQFSVERPDGSNFTLKIRSTKLEDSAMYFCASSLLAGAYEQYFGPGTRLTVT.

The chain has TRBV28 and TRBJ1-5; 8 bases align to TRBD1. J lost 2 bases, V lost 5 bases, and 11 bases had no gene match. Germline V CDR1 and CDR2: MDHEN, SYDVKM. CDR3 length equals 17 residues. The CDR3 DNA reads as TGTGCCAGCAGTGGGGGGCAGGGGGCGCGGGGCAATCAGCCCCAGCATTTT. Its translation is CASSGGQGARGNQPQHF. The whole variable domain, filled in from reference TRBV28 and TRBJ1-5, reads DVKVTQSSRYLVKRTGEKVFLECVQDMDHENMFWYRQDPGLGLRLIYFSYDVKMKEKGDIPEGYSVSREKKERFSLILESASTNQTSMYLCASSGGQGARGNQPQHFGDGTRLSIL.

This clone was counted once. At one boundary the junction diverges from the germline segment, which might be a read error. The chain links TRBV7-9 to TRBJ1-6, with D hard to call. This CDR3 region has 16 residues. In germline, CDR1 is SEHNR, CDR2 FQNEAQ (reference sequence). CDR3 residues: CSSSPGGSSYNSPLHF. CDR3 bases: TGTTCCAGCAGCCCCGGCGGGAGCTCCTATAATTCACCCCTCCACTTT.

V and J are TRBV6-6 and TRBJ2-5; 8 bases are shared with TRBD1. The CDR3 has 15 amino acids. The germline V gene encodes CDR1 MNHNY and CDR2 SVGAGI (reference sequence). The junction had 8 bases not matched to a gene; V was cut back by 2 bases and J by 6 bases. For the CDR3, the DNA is TGTGCCAGCAGTTACACCCCGACAGGGGAAAAGACCCAGTACTTC. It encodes CASSYTPTGEKTQYF.

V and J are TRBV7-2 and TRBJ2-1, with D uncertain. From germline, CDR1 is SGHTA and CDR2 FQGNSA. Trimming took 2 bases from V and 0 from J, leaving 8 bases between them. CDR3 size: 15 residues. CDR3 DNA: TGTGCCAGCAGCTTAATTAAGAGCTCCTACAATGAGCAGTTCTTC. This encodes CASSLIKSSYNEQFF.

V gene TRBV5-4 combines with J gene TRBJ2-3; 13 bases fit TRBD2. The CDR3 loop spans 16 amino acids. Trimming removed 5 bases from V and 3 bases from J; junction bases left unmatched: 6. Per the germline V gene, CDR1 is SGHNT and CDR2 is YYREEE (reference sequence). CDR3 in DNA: TGTGCCAGCAGGGAGACTAGCGGGGGGATTACAGATACGCAGTATTTT. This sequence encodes CASRETSGGITDTQYF.

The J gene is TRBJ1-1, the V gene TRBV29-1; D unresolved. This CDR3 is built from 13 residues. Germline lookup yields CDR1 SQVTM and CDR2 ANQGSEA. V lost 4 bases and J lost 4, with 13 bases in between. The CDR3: CSVVTESFTEAFF. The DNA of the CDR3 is TGCAGCGTTGTAACAGAGAGCTTCACTGAAGCTTTCTTT.

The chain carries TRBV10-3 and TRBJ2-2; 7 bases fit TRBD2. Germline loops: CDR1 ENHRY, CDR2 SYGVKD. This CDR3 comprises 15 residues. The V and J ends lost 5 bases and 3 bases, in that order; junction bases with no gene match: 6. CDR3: CAISSRDYDTGELFF. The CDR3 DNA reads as TGTGCCATCAGTTCCCGGGACTACGACACCGGGGAGCTGTTTTTT.

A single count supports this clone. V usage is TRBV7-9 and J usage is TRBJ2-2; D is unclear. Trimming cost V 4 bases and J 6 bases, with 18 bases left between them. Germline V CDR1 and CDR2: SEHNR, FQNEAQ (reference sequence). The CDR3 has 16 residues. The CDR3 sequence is CASSSLRVRGAGELFF. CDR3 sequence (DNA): TGTGCCAGCAGCTCCTTACGGGTTCGAGGTGCCGGGGAGCTGTTTTTT.

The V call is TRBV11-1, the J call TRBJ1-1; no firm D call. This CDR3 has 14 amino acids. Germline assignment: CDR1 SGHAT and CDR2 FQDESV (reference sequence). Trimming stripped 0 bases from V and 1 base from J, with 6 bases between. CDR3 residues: CASSLAKSNTEAFF. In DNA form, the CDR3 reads TGTGCCAGCAGCTTAGCTAAATCGAACACTGAAGCTTTCTTT.